This T cell receptor beta chain is from a study of identifying expanded T cells in peripheral blood. Libraries were prepared by immunoSEQ multiplex PCR; TCRdb keeps only in-frame clonotypes and omits some of them. The table shows 45,000 to 65,000 clones, with approximately 86% occurring only once. The J segment lost 1 base and the V segment lost 1 base, leaving 8 bases of the junction unmatched. This CDR3 is built from 17 residues. Germline V gene data show CDR1 as SEHNR and CDR2 as FQNEAQ (reference sequence). The chain couples TRBV7-9 to TRBJ2-5; 8 bases are shared with TRBD2. The origin of this receptor is a person aged 18-70 years in good health. Sequencing used blood. CDR3 sequence: CASSLVGSGTTQETQYF. DNA of the CDR3: TGTGCCAGCAGCTTAGTTGGTAGCGGGACCACCCAAGAGACCCAGTACTTC.